The 14 T cell receptor beta chains below all came from one sample that was sequenced in a study of T cell responses to AZD1222 COVID-19 vaccine. Sequencing used immunoSEQ multiplex PCR; TCRdb keeps in-frame clones, though not all of them. The table shows under 75,000 clones, with about 85% occurring only once. The source was peripheral blood, collected on day 0 of AZD1222 vaccination. The origin of the receptors is an adult in good health.

The chain links TRBV27 to TRBJ1-1, with D unresolved. The CDR3 is made up of 15 amino acids. Per germline, CDR1 MNHEY and CDR2 SMNVEV (reference sequence). Trimming cost V 1 base and J 0 bases, with 9 bases left between them. The CDR3 DNA is TGTGCCAGCAGTTTATTAGGGAAGGTGAACACTGAAGCTTTCTTT. Its protein product is CASSLLGKVNTEAFF.

The V gene is TRBV3-1 (or the pseudogene TRBV3-2), the J gene TRBJ2-1; a possible D gene is TRBD2 (6 bases). Trimming stripped 1 base from V and 12 bases from J, with 13 bases between. This CDR3 contains 13 residues. Germline loops: CDR1 LGHDT, CDR2 YNNKEL (reference sequence). The CDR3 sequence is CASSQVVGGMQFF. The CDR3, as DNA: TGTGCCAGCAGCCAAGTTGTCGGCGGGATGCAGTTCTTC.

The table lists this clone with a count of one. V and J are TRBV7-2 and TRBJ2-7, with D possibly being TRBD1 or TRBD2 (6 bases each). The V and J ends lost 2 bases and 6 bases respectively, with 11 bases between them. This CDR3 region has 13 residues. The germline CDR1 and CDR2 sequences are SGHTA and FQGNSA. The CDR3 DNA is TGTGCCAGCAGCTTATACCGGGGGCCCGAGCAGTACTTC. Encoded protein: CASSLYRGPEQYF. Variable domain in full (rest from reference TRBV7-2 and TRBJ2-7): GAGVSQSPSNKVTEKGKDVELRCDPISGHTALYWYRQSLGQGLEFLIYFQGNSAPDKSGLPSDRFSAERTGGSVSTLTIQRTQQEDSAVYLCASSLYRGPEQYFGPGTRLTVT.

The chain joins TRBV27 to TRBJ2-1; perhaps TRBD1 as D (6 bases). V was clipped by 4 bases and J by 6 bases, with 13 bases between them. In germline, CDR1 is MNHEY, CDR2 SMNVEV (reference sequence). CDR3 length: 14 amino acids. CDR3 sequence: CASSSRQETNEQFF. CDR3 nucleotides: TGTGCCAGCAGTTCACGACAGGAGACCAATGAGCAGTTCTTC.

The sample holds one count of this clone. The chain couples TRBV5-1 to TRBJ1-4; 9 positions agree with TRBD1. This CDR3 spans 14 amino acids. V lost 2 bases, J lost 7 bases, and 3 bases stayed unmatched. Per the germline V gene, CDR1 is SGHRS and CDR2 is YFSETQ. The CDR3 sequence is CASSLGTGREKLFF. The CDR3 DNA sequence: TGCGCCAGCAGCTTAGGGACAGGGCGTGAAAAACTGTTTTTT.

The chain joins TRBV19 to TRBJ1-2; weak D call: TRBD1 (6 bases). Germline loops: CDR1 LNHDA, CDR2 SQIVND (reference sequence). V was trimmed by 4 bases and J by 4 bases, leaving 13 bases between them. The CDR3 has 14 residues. CDR3 coding DNA: TGTGCCAGTAGTACGCTGGGACAAACCTATGGCTACACCTTC. Encoded protein: CASSTLGQTYGYTF.

The J gene is TRBJ1-5, the V gene TRBV28; 8 positions match TRBD1. Trimming removed 0 bases from V and 1 base from J; junction bases left unmatched: 5. This CDR3 spans 17 amino acids. Germline CDR1 and CDR2: MDHEN and SYDVKM. CDR3 loop: CASSLWWTGSSNQPQHF. The CDR3 DNA is TGTGCCAGCAGTTTATGGTGGACAGGGTCGAGCAATCAGCCCCAGCATTTT.

The chain uses TRBV15 and TRBJ2-7, with D uncertain. The CDR3 sequence is 13 residues long. Germline CDR1 is LNHNV and CDR2 is YYDKDF (reference sequence). The V and J ends lost 0 bases and 5 bases respectively, with 8 bases between them. The DNA for the CDR3 is TGTGCCACCAGCAGAGATCCCCGGGACGAGCAGTACTTC. Protein sequence: CATSRDPRDEQYF.

The genes are TRBV7-9 and TRBJ2-7; the match to TRBD1 covers 7 bases. The CDR3 is 15 residues long. V was pared by 6 bases and J by 2 bases, with 10 bases of the junction left unmatched. The germline gives CDR1 SEHNR, CDR2 FQNEAQ (reference sequence). In nucleotides, the CDR3 is TGTGCCAGCAGTCCCAGGGACAGTGCTCCCTACGAGCAGTACTTC. It translates to CASSPRDSAPYEQYF.

The chain has TRBV6-5 and TRBJ2-5; D is ambiguous. Between the trimmed V and J ends, which lost 5 bases and 5 bases, there was a span of 12 bases. The CDR3 extends over 13 amino acids. The germline V gene has CDR1 MNHEY and CDR2 SVGAGI. The CDR3 protein is CASSPHQVETQYF. CDR3 nucleotide sequence: TGTGCCAGCAGTCCGCACCAGGTGGAGACCCAGTACTTC.

The chain employs TRBV2 and TRBJ1-5; D is unclear. The length of the CDR3 is 15 residues. Trimming took off 4 bases at V and 6 bases at J, with 16 bases between the two ends. Germline V CDR1 and CDR2: SNHLY, FYNNEI. The CDR3 spells CASSGSRLGGQPQHF. CDR3 in DNA: TGTGCCAGCAGTGGTTCACGACTGGGAGGTCAGCCCCAGCATTTT.

This clone showed up just a few times. The J gene is TRBJ2-3, the V gene TRBV5-1; no firm D call. The CDR3 runs to 12 residues. V gave up 9 bases and J gave up 6 bases, with 14 bases separating them. Germline V gene data show CDR1 as SGHRS and CDR2 as YFSETQ. The CDR3 is CATGNSKDTQYF. The CDR3 DNA reads TGCGCCACCGGTAATAGTAAGGATACGCAGTATTTT.

This clone has only a few counts. J is TRBJ2-2 and V is TRBV5-1, with 8 bases identical to TRBD2. V was clipped by 0 bases and J by 7 bases; unmatched bases: 14. This CDR3 is built from 18 residues. Germline V lookup: CDR1 SGHRS, CDR2 YFSETQ. The CDR3: CASSLALRQAGENGELFF. CDR3 nucleotides: TGCGCCAGCAGCTTGGCCCTTAGACAAGCGGGAGAAAACGGGGAGCTGTTTTTT. The full variable domain, rest sourced from reference TRBV5-1 and TRBJ2-2, is KAGVTQTPRYLIKTRGQQVTLSCSPISGHRSVSWYQQTPGQGLQFLFEYFSETQRNKGNFPGRFSGRQFSNSRSEMNVSTLELGDSALYLCASSLALRQAGENGELFFGEGSRLTVL.

V usage is TRBV2 and J usage is TRBJ1-1; possible D gene TRBD1, 6 bases. The germline CDR1 and CDR2 sequences are SNHLY and FYNNEI. The CDR3 spans 13 residues. V lost 5 bases to trimming and J lost 4 bases, with 11 bases between them. CDR3 region: CASSSTGSTEAFF. DNA of the CDR3: TGTGCCAGCAGTTCGACAGGATCCACTGAAGCTTTCTTT.